A selection of T cell receptor beta chains follows, all from one sample in a study of T cells in Graves' hyperthyroidism and ophthalmopathy. TCRdb re-called the multiplex PCR reads with MiXCR, one entry per CDR3 protein. The sample has under 400,000 distinct CDR3 sequences; roughly 25% are singletons. Sequenced input: blood. These receptors were collected from a man between 50 and 59 years old with Graves' hyperthyroidism. The CDR3 runs from the conserved cysteine through the conserved F or W. The size of a clone is reported for some rows only, either as once, few or many, or as a class for expanded clones.

j_call	clone_size	v_call	cdr3_aa
TRBJ2-1	.	TRBV20-1	CSATAGVPDEQFF
TRBJ2-3	many	TRBV5-1	CASSLAGLAGSTDTQYF
TRBJ2-1	.	TRBV12-3/TRBV12-4	CASTLGNNEQFF
TRBJ2-1	few	TRBV3-1	CASSQLPDRQGEQFF
TRBJ1-1	few	TRBV12-3/TRBV12-4	CATLLGQANTEAFF
TRBJ1-5	few	TRBV28	CASSSVTGLGNQPQHF
TRBJ2-3	few	TRBV5-5	CASSFWRADTQYF
TRBJ2-1	.	TRBV7-9	CASSPRGASSYNEQFF
TRBJ1-3	.	TRBV7-8	CASSLNRNSGNTIYF
TRBJ2-1	few	TRBV29-1	CSVALAGGNEQFF
TRBJ1-1	many	TRBV30	CAWSRGSDTEAFF
TRBJ2-3	few	TRBV25-1	CASSEEGSADTQYF
TRBJ2-7	few	TRBV19	CASSDWDVGYSEQYF
TRBJ1-1	many	TRBV18	CASSPNKGVRNTEAFF
TRBJ2-7	many	TRBV12-3/TRBV12-4	CASSLSGTYEQYF
TRBJ2-3	.	TRBV20-1	CSARRGLLYTDTQYF
TRBJ2-3	.	TRBV20-1	CSAPPPLAGDTDTQYF
TRBJ2-6	few	TRBV2	CASSGLTSGANVLTF
TRBJ1-5	.	TRBV29-1	CSVGGGGIQPQHF
TRBJ2-3	.	TRBV7-9	CASSQIPGPADPDTQYF
TRBJ1-1	.	TRBV28	CASRPTGDVTEAFF
TRBJ1-1	.	TRBV29-1	CSVRRNRDRGRRNTEAFF
TRBJ2-4	few	TRBV12-3/TRBV12-4	CASRPTSAKNIQYF
TRBJ2-1	.	TRBV3-1	CASSQDPSGSYNEQFF
TRBJ1-1	.	TRBV5-6	CASSPETLNTEAFF
TRBJ2-7	.	TRBV10-3	CAISANLGQDEQYF
TRBJ2-5	.	TRBV20-1	CSARDDTGVRQETQYF
TRBJ1-2	.	TRBV6-1	CASVRTDYGYTF
TRBJ2-3	.	TRBV20-1	CSASWTGATDTQYF
TRBJ2-3	many	TRBV11-2	CASSASRGGDTQYF
TRBJ1-6	few	TRBV27	CASSLSGQGIVHNSPLHF
TRBJ2-1	many	TRBV12-3/TRBV12-4	CASRKELDEQFF
TRBJ2-4	few	TRBV10-2	CASSDGTGGNIQYF
TRBJ2-5	few	TRBV11-1	CASSQGTGFSFSQETQYF
TRBJ2-3	.	TRBV6-1	CASSPIGSGSAGATDTQYF
TRBJ2-2	.	TRBV19	CASKQTAGELFF
TRBJ2-5	.	TRBV11-3	CASSQEGGGYQETQYF
TRBJ2-4	.	TRBV19	CASSWGRAKNIQYF
TRBJ2-1	.	TRBV5-4	CASSSSGSLNEQFF
TRBJ2-7	few	TRBV12-3/TRBV12-4	CASTQGAFYEQYF
TRBJ2-7	.	TRBV6-1	CASSSLERNYEQYF
TRBJ2-1	few	TRBV12-3/TRBV12-4	CASRAGRYNEQFF
TRBJ1-5	.	TRBV6-1	CASREGTSNQPQHF
TRBJ2-1	many	TRBV7-6	CASSLGWRRTEADRHNEQFF
TRBJ2-7	.	TRBV6-1	CASSGTPGPRGEQYF
TRBJ1-1	few	TRBV20-1	CSARDQVEAFF
TRBJ2-1	.	TRBV12-3/TRBV12-4	CASTQGLGSFWSEQFF
TRBJ1-4	once	TRBV3-1	CASSHLGTNEKLFF